The 28 T cell receptor beta chains below all came from one sample that was sequenced in a study of blood T cell repertoires in COVID-19. Assay: immunoSEQ multiplex PCR; the TCRdb copy retains only in-frame clones and omits some. The table shows about 190,000 clones, with about 89% occurring only once. Sequencing was done on a sample of peripheral blood. These receptors were obtained from a man aged 35-49 years with acute or convalescent COVID-19.

The chain employs TRBV18 and TRBJ1-3; D gene unclear. Trimming cost V 2 bases and J 0 bases, with 8 bases left between them. The CDR3 loop spans 15 amino acids. Germline lookup yields CDR1 KGHSH and CDR2 LQKENI. The chain's CDR3 is CASSPTRSSGNTIYF. CDR3 coding DNA: TGTGCCAGCTCACCAACCAGATCCTCTGGAAACACCATATATTTT.

This sequence joins TRBV19 and TRBJ1-3; no clear D. V was cut by 1 base and J by 6 bases, with 7 bases left in between. Germline lookup yields CDR1 LNHDA and CDR2 SQIVND (reference sequence). The CDR3 covers 13 residues. In DNA form, the CDR3 reads TGTGCCAGTAGTATAGTGGAGGAAAACACCATATATTTT. Encoded protein: CASSIVEENTIYF.

V gene TRBV7-2 combines with J gene TRBJ2-3; the match to TRBD2 covers 10 bases. Trimming removed 1 base from V and 4 bases from J; junction bases left unmatched: 5. CDR1 SGHTA and CDR2 FQGNSA come from the germline V gene. The CDR3 consists of 16 residues. CDR3 loop: CASSLGGLAGADTQYF. The CDR3 nucleotides are TGTGCCAGCAGCTTAGGGGGGCTAGCGGGAGCAGATACGCAGTATTTT.

This clone has a single count. The chain employs TRBV5-6 and TRBJ2-4; D might be TRBD2 (5 bases). The V and J ends lost 1 base and 0 bases respectively, with 20 bases between them. CDR1 is SGHDT and CDR2 is YYEEEE in the germline V gene. This CDR3 is built from 19 residues. CDR3 in DNA: TGTGCCAGCAGCTTGAGGACTCCACAACGAGCTGTAGCCAAAAACATTCAGTACTTC. Protein: CASSLRTPQRAVAKNIQYF.

The chain couples TRBV25-1 to TRBJ1-1; the D is unclear. Deletions cut 5 bases from V and 6 bases from J, with 13 bases between. Germline V gene sequence: CDR1 MGHDK, CDR2 SYGVNS. There are 13 residues in the CDR3. The CDR3 DNA is TGTGCCAGCAGTTCCGCAATTTGCGCTGAAGCTTTCTTT. Its protein is CASSSAICAEAFF.

The chain employs TRBV19 and TRBJ1-1; weak D call: TRBD1 (6 bases). This CDR3 is 15 amino acids long. Germline CDR1 and CDR2: LNHDA and SQIVND (reference sequence). V was pared by 9 bases and J by 6 bases, with 23 bases between. The chain's CDR3 is CASPKPATGIPEAFF. In DNA, the CDR3 is TGTGCCAGCCCAAAACCGGCCACAGGGATCCCTGAAGCTTTCTTT.

This clone has only a few counts. The rearrangement joins TRBV7-9 to TRBJ2-3, with D tentatively TRBD2 (6 bases). V lost 1 base to trimming and J lost 9 bases, with 17 bases between them. This CDR3 is built from 15 residues. The germline V gene encodes CDR1 SEHNR and CDR2 FQNEAQ (reference sequence). The CDR3 DNA reads TGTGCCAGCAGCTTAGAACTAGCAAGGGACGACACGCAGTATTTT. It is translated as CASSLELARDDTQYF. Full variable domain (missing parts from reference TRBV7-9 and TRBJ2-3): DTGVSQNPRHKITKRGQNVTFRCDPISEHNRLYWYRQTLGQGPEFLTYFQNEAQLEKSRLLSDRFSAERPKGSFSTLEIQRTEQGDSAMYLCASSLELARDDTQYFGPGTRLTVL.

The CDR3 nucleotides read TGCAGCGTCGACGGGACAGGGCCTACGAACACTGAAGCTTTCTTT. It translates to CSVDGTGPTNTEAFF. This chain joins TRBV29-1 and TRBJ1-1, with 9 bases lining up with TRBD1. CDR3 size: 15 residues. After removal of 6 bases from V and 1 base from J, the junction contained 9 bases not matched to a gene. The germline CDR1 and CDR2 sequences are SQVTM and ANQGSEA.

CDR3 sequence reads: CASSLLSPANEKLFF. DNA for the CDR3: TGCGCCAGCAGCTTGCTGTCACCGGCTAATGAAAAACTGTTTTTT. The chain carries TRBV5-1 and TRBJ1-4; D is undetermined. This CDR3 comprises 15 residues. CDR1 SGHRS and CDR2 YFSETQ come from the germline V gene. The germline V and J ends were trimmed by 1 base and 3 bases, with 10 bases remaining between them.

The chain combines TRBV5-6 with TRBJ2-2, with 12 bases aligning to TRBD2. Trimming at V came to 4 bases and at J to 10 bases, leaving 8 bases not matched to a gene. Germline CDR1 reads SGHDT; CDR2 reads YYEEEE. CDR3 length: 15 residues. CDR3 protein: CASSPLAGGHAELFF. The CDR3 nucleotides are TGTGCCAGCAGCCCTCTAGCGGGGGGGCACGCGGAGCTGTTTTTT.

This chain links TRBV6-2 or TRBV6-3 with TRBJ2-7; unclear D gene. In germline, CDR1 is MNHEY, CDR2 SVGEGT. Trimming removed 2 bases from V and 3 bases from J, with 8 bases in between. This CDR3 region has 13 residues. The CDR3 sequence is CASSYRQVYEQYF. Written as DNA, the CDR3 is TGTGCCAGCAGTTACAGACAAGTCTACGAGCAGTACTTC.

V is TRBV11-2 and J is TRBJ1-2, with 8 bases aligning to TRBD1. V dropped 0 bases and J dropped 6; count of bases not matched to a gene: 15. CDR1 and CDR2 from the germline V gene are SGHAT and FQNNGV. CDR3 size: 18 residues. The DNA for the CDR3 is TGTGCCAGCAGCTTAGATGGCCTCATCGACAGGGGAGGGGATGGCTACACCTTC. Translating gives CASSLDGLIDRGGDGYTF.

A single count supports this clone. The genes are TRBV19 and TRBJ1-1, with D maybe TRBD1 (5 bases). V lost 4 bases and J lost 4, with 16 bases in between. This CDR3 is 15 amino acids long. Germline loops: CDR1 LNHDA, CDR2 SQIVND (reference sequence). As DNA, the CDR3 is TGTGCCAGTAGTAGAAGCTTTGGCAGGGTCACTGAAGCTTTCTTT. Residues: CASSRSFGRVTEAFF.

V and J are TRBV5-1 and TRBJ2-7; TRBD1 aligns across 8 bases. The germline V gene has CDR1 SGHRS and CDR2 YFSETQ. The junction had 10 bases not matched to a gene; V was cut back by 4 bases and J by 4 bases. CDR3 length: 15 residues. The CDR3 nucleotides are TGCGCCAGCAGCCCGAGGACAGGGACCTCTTACGAGCAGTACTTC. Its translation: CASSPRTGTSYEQYF.

This clone was recorded a few times. The chain combines TRBV27 with TRBJ2-7; 7 bases agree with TRBD1. V shed 4 bases, J shed 2 bases, and the junction held 8 bases outside the gene matches. CDR1 and CDR2 (germline): MNHEY, SMNVEV (reference sequence). This CDR3 is 15 amino acids long. The CDR3 protein is CASSSETGWAYEQYF. CDR3 sequence (DNA): TGTGCCAGCAGTTCCGAGACAGGGTGGGCCTACGAGCAGTACTTC.

In the case of this clone: Other DNA variants within this sample encode the same CDR3. This chain uses TRBV5-1 with TRBJ2-3, with a tentative D call TRBD2 (6 bases). Germline V CDR1 and CDR2: SGHRS, YFSETQ. This CDR3 has 15 residues. The V end lost 3 bases, the J end lost 0 bases, and 11 bases lay between the germline ends. The CDR3 nucleotides read TGCGCCAGCAGCTACGGGACTCCTAGCACAGATACGCAGTATTTT. Its translation: CASSYGTPSTDTQYF. Complete variable domain (other parts from reference TRBV5-1 and TRBJ2-3): KAGVTQTPRYLIKTRGQQVTLSCSPISGHRSVSWYQQTPGQGLQFLFEYFSETQRNKGNFPGRFSGRQFSNSRSEMNVSTLELGDSALYLCASSYGTPSTDTQYFGPGTRLTVL.

The chain uses TRBV4-3 and TRBJ1-3, with a weak D call TRBD1 (6 bases). The germline V gene encodes CDR1 LGHNA and CDR2 YSLEER. CDR3 length: 15 residues. V lost 0 bases, J lost 2 bases, and 8 bases lay in between. In DNA form, the CDR3 reads TGCGCCAGCAGCCAAGAGCAGGGGCCTGGAAACACCATATATTTT. Protein product: CASSQEQGPGNTIYF.

The chain recombines TRBV2 with TRBJ2-1; TRBD2 aligns across 8 bases. Germline trimming cut 5 bases from V and 0 bases from J; bases unmatched to any gene: 9. This CDR3 has 17 amino acids. Germline V CDR1 and CDR2: SNHLY, FYNNEI. The CDR3 DNA follows: TGTGCCAGCAGTCCGGCGCGGGGGGCGATCTCCTACAATGAGCAGTTCTTC. Translation gives CASSPARGAISYNEQFF. Full variable domain (rest looked up from reference TRBV2 and TRBJ2-1): EPEVTQTPSHQVTQMGQEVILRCVPISNHLYFYWYRQILGQKVEFLVSFYNNEISEKSEIFDDQFSVERPDGSNFTLKIRSTKLEDSAMYFCASSPARGAISYNEQFFGPGTRLTVL.

The chain uses TRBV12-5 and TRBJ1-1; the D is unclear. Germline V gives CDR1 LGHNT, CDR2 FRNRAP. CDR3 length: 13 amino acids. V shed 1 base and J shed 10 bases, with 13 bases lying between them. The CDR3 is CASGLDRSVVAFF. CDR3 sequence (DNA): TGTGCTAGTGGTTTGGATCGTTCGGTTGTAGCTTTCTTT.

This clone was observed once. The DNA for the CDR3 is TGTGCCAGTAGGCTAGCGGGCTCCTCCTACGAGCAGTACTTC. Its translation: CASRLAGSSYEQYF. The chain carries TRBV19 and TRBJ2-7; 8 bases map to TRBD2. The CDR3 has 14 amino acids. Germline lookup yields CDR1 LNHDA and CDR2 SQIVND (reference sequence). V was clipped by 6 bases and J by 0 bases; unmatched bases: 4.

This clone is a singleton in its sample. The chain recombines TRBV10-2 with TRBJ2-3, with 8 bases matching TRBD2. The CDR3 consists of 16 residues. Germline lookup yields CDR1 WSHSY and CDR2 SAAADI. V shed 4 bases and J 4 bases; nucleotides not matched to a gene: 10. CDR3 in DNA: TGCGCCAGCAGTGTAAAATCCGGGGGGGTCTCAGATACGCAGTATTTT. It is translated as CASSVKSGGVSDTQYF.

The genes are TRBV10-3 and TRBJ1-6, with D perhaps matching TRBD1 (5 bases). There are 15 residues in the CDR3. CDR1 ENHRY and CDR2 SYGVKD come from the germline V gene. Trimming removed 2 bases from V and 7 bases from J, with 12 bases in between. The CDR3 reads CAISEMVRGNSPLHF. The CDR3 nucleotides read TGTGCCATCAGTGAGATGGTCCGGGGGAATTCACCCCTCCACTTT.

The rearrangement uses TRBV11-2 and TRBJ2-1; 12 bases fit TRBD2. Germline trimming cut 4 bases from V and 6 bases from J; bases unmatched to any gene: 10. The length of the CDR3 is 17 residues. Germline values: CDR1 SGHAT, CDR2 FQNNGV. CDR3 nucleotide sequence: TGTGCCAGCAGCTCGATGACAGCTAGCGGGGGGGGCAATGAGCAGTTCTTC. The encoded protein is CASSSMTASGGGNEQFF.

The J gene is TRBJ2-3, the V gene TRBV6-5; D is unclear. Trimming shortened V by 6 bases and J by 2 bases, and 9 bases separated the two germline ends. The CDR3 is 13 residues long. Germline values: CDR1 MNHEY, CDR2 SVGAGI. The CDR3 coding sequence is TGTGCCAGCAGCCCCCCCTCCACAGATACGCAGTATTTT. Translated, it gives CASSPPSTDTQYF.

The J gene is TRBJ2-7, the V gene TRBV30; the D gene is possibly TRBD1 (6 bases). This CDR3 is built from 14 residues. The germline CDR1 and CDR2 sequences are GTSNPN and SVGIG (reference sequence). V was cut by 5 bases and J by 2 bases, with 16 bases left in between. The CDR3 loop is CAWGPTGSAYEQYF. CDR3 sequence (DNA): TGTGCCTGGGGTCCTACAGGGTCGGCCTACGAGCAGTACTTC.

This sequence joins TRBV6-5 and TRBJ1-4; 8 positions agree with TRBD1. The germline CDR1 and CDR2 sequences are MNHEY and SVGAGI. There are 14 residues in the CDR3. V trimming: 6 bases; J trimming: 7 bases; junction bases outside the gene matches: 7. The CDR3 spells CASSSTGGSEKLFF. Here the CDR3 DNA reads TGTGCCAGCAGCTCAACAGGGGGAAGTGAAAAACTGTTTTTT.

Only one count was recorded for this clone. The chain joins TRBV27 to TRBJ2-7; weak D call: TRBD2 (6 bases). The CDR3 is 13 residues long. Germline lookup yields CDR1 MNHEY and CDR2 SMNVEV (reference sequence). With 2 bases removed from V and 5 bases from J, the gap between germline ends came to 10 bases. In nucleotides, the CDR3 is TGTGCCAGCAGTTTAATGGGAGGAAACGAGCAGTACTTC. Encoded protein: CASSLMGGNEQYF.

This chain connects TRBV12-3 or TRBV12-4 to TRBJ2-2; D is unresolved. V lost 6 bases to trimming and J lost 8 bases, with 7 bases between them. This CDR3 is built from 11 residues. Written as DNA, the CDR3 is TGTGCCAGCAGGTTGACTGGGGAGCTGTTTTTT. It is translated as CASRLTGELFF.